This T cell receptor (beta chain) was identified during a study of blood T cell repertoires in COVID-19 (dated by TCRdb to 2020 to 2022). About the full investigation: The collaborator samples originated in the United States, Italy and Spain and spanned the acute and convalescent phases of COVID-19. The material from the prospective study consisted of cDNA or gDNA derived from T cells, B-cell-depleted T cells, or PBMCs. The dataset comprised deeply sampled blood TCRbeta repertoires from subjects exposed to, actively infected with, or recovered from COVID-19. The repertoires were made available in a free public database intended to serve as a resource for research on the immune response to SARS-CoV-2. Samples came from the ongoing ImmuneRACE study (first 160 participants) plus 1,254 subjects from 6 global collaborators. The sample metadata nearly always contained a de-identified subject ID, COVID-19 status, age in years and sex. Where available, HLA class I and class II types were obtained from metadata supplied by the sample provider rather than from assay-based typing.

The CDR3 numbers 14 residues from cysteine through phenylalanine. The entry retains the CDR3 DNA only, 42 bases that are in frame from base 1. Ends trimmed: V by 1 base, J by 8 bases; bases unmatched to a gene: 6. As encoded in the germline V gene (reference sequence), CDR1 is SGHNT while CDR2 is YYREEE. Whole blood was collected in K2EDTA tubes by collaborating institutions according to the institutions' own protocols. For TCRbeta analysis, collaborator samples were shipped as frozen whole blood, as isolated PBMCs, or as DNA extracted from either sample type. TCRbeta CDR3 regions were amplified from genomic DNA by means of the immunoSEQ Assay, a bias-controlled multiplex PCR. Per the authors' processing: The number of nucleated cells in each sample was estimated by amplification of reference gene primers within the assay. To quantify the absolute abundance of each unique TCRbeta CDR3 rearrangement, sequence reads were collapsed and filtered. For each sample, productive Simpson clonality was calculated by taking the square root of Simpson's diversity index across productive rearrangements. TCRdb stores this immuneACCESS table with in-frame sequences only. Part of the clones is absent; in the studies checked, under half of the shortfall reflects unresolved V genes, and no reason is known for the rest. V and J calls and clone size come straight from that table; D and trimming were deduced from the DNA. The sample includes just over 150,000 clones, with about 80% observed a single time. Around 0.62% of the sample is taken by the ten largest.

What the work shows at the level of the full study, not this receptor alone: How much clinical and demographic metadata was included differed by source and by participant, and the metadata was provided uncurated.

For this clone: The target of this receptor is not known. One base away there is no much larger clone; base qualities are not given.

Sequencing was done on a sample of peripheral blood. The receptor chain draws on TRBV5-4 and TRBJ2-1; 7 of the junction bases match TRBD2. This TCR derives from a man aged 55 to 69 with acute or convalescent COVID-19. The CDR3 region reads CASSLNGGKDEQFF. DNA sequence: TGTGCCAGCAGCTTGAACGGGGGGAAGGATGAGCAGTTCTTC.